This TCR beta chain was documented in a study of siplizumab effects on memory and regulatory T cells. Study findings and constraints: Roughly 80-96% of proliferating CD4+ or CD8+ clones defied assignment to a naive or memory phenotype.

Data came from immunoSEQ multiplex PCR; TCRdb stores just in-frame clones and leaves some out. The top ten hold 0.65% to 0.9% of the sample, which has 110,000 or so clones, about 90% seen once. As concerns this clone: The antigen is unknown. The same CDR3 arises from other DNA sequences in this sample as well.

The TCR originated in a human donor in good health. Sequencing was done on a sample of Tregs sorted from blood.

CDR3 region: CSAPRGNEQFF. CDR3 DNA sequence: TGCAGTGCTCCAAGGGGTAATGAGCAGTTCTTC. The chain has TRBV20-1 and TRBJ2-1; D is possibly TRBD1 (5 bases). Germline assignment: CDR1 DFQATT and CDR2 SNEGSKA (reference sequence). The CDR3 spans 11 residues. V was cut by 5 bases and J by 7 bases, with 9 bases left in between.